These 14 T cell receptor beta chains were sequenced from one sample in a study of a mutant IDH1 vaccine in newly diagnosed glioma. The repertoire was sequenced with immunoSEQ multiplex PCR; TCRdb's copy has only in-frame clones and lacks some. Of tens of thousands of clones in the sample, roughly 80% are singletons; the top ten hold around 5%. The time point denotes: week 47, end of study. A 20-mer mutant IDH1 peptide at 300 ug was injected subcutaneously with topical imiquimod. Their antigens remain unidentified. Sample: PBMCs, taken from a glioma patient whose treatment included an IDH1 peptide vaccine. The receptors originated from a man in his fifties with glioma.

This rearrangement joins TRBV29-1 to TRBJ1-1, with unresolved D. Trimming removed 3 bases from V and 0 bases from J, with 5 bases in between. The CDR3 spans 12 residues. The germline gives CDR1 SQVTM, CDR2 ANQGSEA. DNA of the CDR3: TGCAGCGTTGACTGGGTGAACACTGAAGCTTTCTTT. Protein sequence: CSVDWVNTEAFF.

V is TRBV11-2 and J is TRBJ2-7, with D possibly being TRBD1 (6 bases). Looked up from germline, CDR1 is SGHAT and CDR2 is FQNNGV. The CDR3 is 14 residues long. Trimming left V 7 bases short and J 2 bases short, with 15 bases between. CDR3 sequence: CASTGARGTYEQYF. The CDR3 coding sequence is TGTGCCAGCACCGGCGCCAGGGGAACCTACGAGCAGTACTTC.

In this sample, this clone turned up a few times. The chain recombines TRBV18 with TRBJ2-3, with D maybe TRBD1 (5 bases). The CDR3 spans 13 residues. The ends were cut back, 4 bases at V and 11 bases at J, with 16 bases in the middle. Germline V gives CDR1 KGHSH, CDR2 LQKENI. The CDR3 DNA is TGTGCCAGCTCACATGGACAATCCACTATGCAGTATTTT. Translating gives CASSHGQSTMQYF.

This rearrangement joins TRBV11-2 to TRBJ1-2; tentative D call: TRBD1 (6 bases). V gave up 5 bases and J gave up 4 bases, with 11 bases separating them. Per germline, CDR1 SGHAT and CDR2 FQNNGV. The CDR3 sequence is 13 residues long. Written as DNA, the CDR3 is TGTGCCAGCAGCCCGGACAGTTTCTATGGCTACACCTTC. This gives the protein CASSPDSFYGYTF.

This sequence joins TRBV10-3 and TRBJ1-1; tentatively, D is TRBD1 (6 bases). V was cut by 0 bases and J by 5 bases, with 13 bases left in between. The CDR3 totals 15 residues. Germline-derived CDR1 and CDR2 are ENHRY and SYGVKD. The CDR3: CAISESYRVGTEAFF. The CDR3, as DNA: TGTGCCATCAGTGAGTCTTACAGGGTAGGTACTGAAGCTTTCTTT.

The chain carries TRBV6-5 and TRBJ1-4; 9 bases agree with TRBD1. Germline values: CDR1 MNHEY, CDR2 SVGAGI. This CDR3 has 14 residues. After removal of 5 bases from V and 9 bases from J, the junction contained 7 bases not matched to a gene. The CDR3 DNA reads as TGTGCCAGCAGTCGATACAGGGGGCAGAAAAAACTGTTTTTT. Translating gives CASSRYRGQKKLFF.

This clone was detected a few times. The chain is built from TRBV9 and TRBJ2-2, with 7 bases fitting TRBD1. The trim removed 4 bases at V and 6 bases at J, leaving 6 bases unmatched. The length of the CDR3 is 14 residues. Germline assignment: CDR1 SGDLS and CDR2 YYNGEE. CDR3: CASSPLTGAGELFF. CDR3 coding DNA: TGTGCCAGCAGCCCTCTCACAGGGGCCGGGGAGCTGTTTTTT. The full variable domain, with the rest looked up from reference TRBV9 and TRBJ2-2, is DSGVTQTPKHLITATGQRVTLRCSPRSGDLSVYWYQQSLDQGLQFLIQYYNGEERAKGNILERFSAQQFPDLHSELNLSSLELGDSALYFCASSPLTGAGELFFGEGSRLTVL.

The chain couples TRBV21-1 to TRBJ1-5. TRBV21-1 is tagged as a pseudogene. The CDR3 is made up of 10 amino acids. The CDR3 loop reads CASSHQPQHF. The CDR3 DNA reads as TGTGCCAGCAGTCATCAGCCCCAGCATTTT.

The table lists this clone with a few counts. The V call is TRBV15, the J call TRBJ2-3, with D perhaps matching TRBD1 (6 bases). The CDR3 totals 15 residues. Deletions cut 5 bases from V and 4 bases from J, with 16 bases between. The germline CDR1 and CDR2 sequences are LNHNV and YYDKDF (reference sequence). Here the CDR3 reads CATSPGHLGADTQYF. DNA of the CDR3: TGTGCCACCAGCCCGGGACACCTGGGGGCAGATACGCAGTATTTT.

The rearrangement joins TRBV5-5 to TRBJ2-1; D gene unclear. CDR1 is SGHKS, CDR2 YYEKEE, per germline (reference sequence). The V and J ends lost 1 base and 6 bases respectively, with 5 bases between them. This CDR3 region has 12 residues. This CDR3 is CASSLPSNEQFF. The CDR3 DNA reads TGTGCCAGCAGCTTGCCCTCCAATGAGCAGTTCTTC. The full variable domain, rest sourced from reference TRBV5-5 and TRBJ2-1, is DAGVTQSPTHLIKTRGQQVTLRCSPISGHKSVSWYQQVLGQGPQFIFQYYEKEERGRGNFPDRFSARQFPNYSSELNVNALLLGDSALYLCASSLPSNEQFFGPGTRLTVL.

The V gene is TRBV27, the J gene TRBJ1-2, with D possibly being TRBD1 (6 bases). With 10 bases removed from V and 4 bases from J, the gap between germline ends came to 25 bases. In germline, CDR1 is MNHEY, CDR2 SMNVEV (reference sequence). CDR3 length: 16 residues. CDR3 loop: CATLRDPKQGFYGYTF. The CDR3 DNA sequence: TGTGCCACCCTCCGGGACCCCAAACAGGGTTTCTATGGCTACACCTTC.

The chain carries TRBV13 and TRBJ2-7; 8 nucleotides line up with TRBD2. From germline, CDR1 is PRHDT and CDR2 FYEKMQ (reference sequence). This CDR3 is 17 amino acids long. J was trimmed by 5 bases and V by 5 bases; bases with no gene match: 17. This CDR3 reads CASSPRERGPSEDEQYF. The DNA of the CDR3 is TGTGCCAGCAGCCCGAGGGAGCGGGGGCCCTCTGAGGACGAGCAGTACTTC.

The CDR3 sequence: CANYLYDGYTF. In DNA form, the CDR3 reads TGTGCCAACTATCTTTACGATGGCTACACCTTC. The gene calls are TRBV6-7 and TRBJ1-2, with D unclear. TRBV6-7 is an ORF, and what it does is uncertain. With 10 bases removed from V and 6 bases from J, the gap between germline ends came to 12 bases. The CDR3 is 11 amino acids.

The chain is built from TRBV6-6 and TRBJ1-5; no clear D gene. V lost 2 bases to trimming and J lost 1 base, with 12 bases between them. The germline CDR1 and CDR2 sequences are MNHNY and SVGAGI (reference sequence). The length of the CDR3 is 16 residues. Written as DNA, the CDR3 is TGTGCCAGCAGTTACGTATCCCCTGGGAGCAATCAGCCCCAGCATTTT. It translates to CASSYVSPGSNQPQHF.